The clone carrying this TCR beta chain qualifies as medium-sized. The sample belongs to a study of blood T cell repertoires in COVID-19. In the original analysis: It was from reference gene primer amplification that nucleated cell counts were estimated. Using immunoSEQ multiplex PCR, the repertoire was profiled, and TCRdb retains in-frame clones only, with some absent. V, J and clone size are taken as reported in that table, and D and trimming were inferred from the DNA itself. The repertoire holds some 51,000 clones, with 65% to 90% as singletons. The length of the CDR3 is 13 residues. V shed 1 base and J shed 8 bases, with 11 bases lying between them. Germline-derived CDR1 and CDR2 are LGHNA and YNFKEQ.

The specimen was peripheral blood. The TCR comes from a man in his sixties with acute or convalescent COVID-19. The chain couples TRBV4-2 to TRBJ1-2; no reliable D call. DNA for the CDR3: TGTGCCAGCAGCCAAGTGTTGCACTGGGGCTACACCTTC. Its protein is CASSQVLHWGYTF.